The source of this T cell receptor beta chain is a study of response to subunit inactivated influenza vaccine. TCRdb analysed the RT-PCR reads with MiXCR anew, one entry per CDR3 protein. This table has under 950,000 distinct CDR3 sequences, approximately 21% appearing once. Whole-study results and caveats: T cells newly recruited by each seasonal influenza vaccination are few, the authors suggested.

V lost 6 bases and J lost 2; bases outside the gene matches: 9. The length of the CDR3 is 15 residues. This clonotype was found a few times. As yet, its antigen is unknown. The sample in question was PBMCs from blood, obtained roughly 5 days after vaccination. This clonotype was obtained from a man aged 45-65 years who received an inactivated influenza vaccine. The chain links TRBV12-3 or TRBV12-4 to TRBJ2-5; TRBD1 agrees at 7 bases. Here the CDR3 DNA reads TGTGCCAGCAGCAAAGACAGGGCCCTACAAGAGACCCAGTACTTC. It codes for CASSKDRALQETQYF.